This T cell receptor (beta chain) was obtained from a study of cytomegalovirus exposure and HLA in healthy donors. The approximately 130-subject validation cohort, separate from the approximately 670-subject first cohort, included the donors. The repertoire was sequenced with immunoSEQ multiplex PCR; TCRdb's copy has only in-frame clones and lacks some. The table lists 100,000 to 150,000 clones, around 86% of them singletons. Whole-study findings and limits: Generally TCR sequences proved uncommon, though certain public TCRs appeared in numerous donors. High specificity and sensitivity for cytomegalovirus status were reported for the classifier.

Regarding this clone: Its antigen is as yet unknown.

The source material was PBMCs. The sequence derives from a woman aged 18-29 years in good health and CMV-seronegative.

CDR3: CASRLTWDKPPGGYTF. DNA of the CDR3: TGTGCAAGTCGCTTAACCTGGGACAAGCCCCCGGGAGGCTACACCTTC. V and J are TRBV12-2 and TRBJ1-2; TRBD1, the D gene given by the table, was not confirmed from the DNA. TRBV12-2 is deemed a pseudogene. This CDR3 contains 16 residues.